The rows below give T cell receptor beta chains drawn from one sample of a study of blood T cells in healthy people across ages. TCRdb reprocessed the 5' RACE reads via MiXCR and lists one record per CDR3 protein. The data hold hundreds of thousands of distinct CDR3 sequences, with around 49% observed a single time. Specimen: blood. These receptors came from a man aged 25 to 40 in good health. Each CDR3 is given without its conserved first and last residue. The order of the fields is J gene, V gene, CDR3 protein.

J: TRBJ2-3
V: TRBV6-1
CDR3: ASSGTGYTDTQY

J: TRBJ1-2
V: TRBV3-1
CDR3: ASSQERGYGYT

J: TRBJ2-1
V: TRBV18
CDR3: ASSRPGQGSGEQF

J: TRBJ2-1
V: TRBV4-1
CDR3: ASSQPRTGGRNNEQF

J: TRBJ2-3
V: TRBV28
CDR3: ASSSPGLAGVEDTQY

J: TRBJ1-1
V: TRBV5-1
CDR3: ASSLGSQNTEAF

J: TRBJ2-7
V: TRBV7-9
CDR3: ASSSHGVSGY

J: TRBJ1-1
V: TRBV7-3
CDR3: ASSPLGGTNTEAF

J: TRBJ1-1
V: TRBV20-1
CDR3: SASGRLVSGEAF

J: TRBJ2-1
V: TRBV11-3
CDR3: ASSLGGTGPYNEQF

J: TRBJ2-5
V: TRBV6-6
CDR3: ASSYGWETQY

J: -
V: TRBV30
CDR3: AWMVSYEQY

J: TRBJ2-7
V: TRBV15
CDR3: ATSRDFGTATYEQY

J: TRBJ1-5
V: TRBV7-9
CDR3: ASSLTSNRPQH

J: TRBJ2-6
V: TRBV6-2/TRBV6-3
CDR3: ASTPANVLT

J: TRBJ1-6
V: TRBV11-2
CDR3: AAPGLGNSPLH

J: TRBJ2-7
V: TRBV2
CDR3: ASSDTSHGNEQY

J: TRBJ1-1
V: TRBV12-3/TRBV12-4
CDR3: ASSFGQMNTEAF

J: TRBJ2-7
V: TRBV29-1
CDR3: SVEEDPVSYEQY

J: TRBJ1-5
V: TRBV10-1
CDR3: ASGFRDRGFQPQH

J: TRBJ1-4
V: TRBV18
CDR3: ASSRNPGTTNEKLF

J: TRBJ2-1
V: TRBV7-2
CDR3: ASSLARDNEQF

J: TRBJ1-6
V: TRBV11-3
CDR3: ASRWGNSPPH

J: TRBJ2-3
V: TRBV20-1
CDR3: SASDPGGYTDTQY

J: TRBJ2-3
V: TRBV5-1
CDR3: ASSFRTSGGAGTDTQY

J: TRBJ2-7
V: TRBV27
CDR3: ASSIGQLYEQY

J: TRBJ2-4
V: TRBV3-1
CDR3: ASSQARRTNIQY

J: TRBJ2-1
V: TRBV3-1
CDR3: ASSQTRYEQF

J: TRBJ2-1
V: TRBV20-1
CDR3: SARDSVQATNEQF

J: TRBJ2-4
V: TRBV6-1
CDR3: ASSVRPGQGAAKNIQY

J: TRBJ2-1
V: TRBV29-1
CDR3: SPKGQNDNEQF

J: TRBJ2-1
V: TRBV29-1
CDR3: SVVGTTIPKWF

J: TRBJ1-6
V: TRBV25-1
CDR3: ASSISRVRDSPLH

J: TRBJ1-1
V: TRBV20-1
CDR3: SAEPGTGDWDTEAF

J: TRBJ2-5
V: TRBV20-1
CDR3: SASPGRETQY

J: TRBJ2-5
V: TRBV24-1
CDR3: ATSSPGLAEQETQY

J: TRBJ1-5
V: TRBV19
CDR3: ATLDSWSNQPQH

J: TRBJ2-3
V: TRBV27
CDR3: ASARRAGATDTQY

J: TRBJ2-7
V: TRBV7-2
CDR3: ASSLPGLPMGEQY

J: -
V: TRBV6-2/TRBV6-3
CDR3: ASSYHKDRGETQY

J: TRBJ1-1
V: TRBV5-1
CDR3: ASSDGQGNTEAF